The 21 T cell receptor beta chains below were found in one sample sequenced in a study of shared clonotypes between healthy human individuals. This table comes from immunoSEQ multiplex PCR, and its TCRdb copy is limited to in-frame clones, with some not included. The data hold about a million clones, with 70% to 85% observed a single time. The specimen was memory CD4+ T cells from PBMCs. As for subset: CD45RA-negative fraction. All receptors come from a man younger than 35 in good health. Some clones in this sample may be carry-over from other donors' samples.

A single count supports this clone. The chain couples TRBV5-4 to TRBJ1-1; 7 bases agree with TRBD1. The CDR3 extends over 14 amino acids. Germline V gene sequence: CDR1 SGHNT, CDR2 YYREEE (reference sequence). J lost 11 bases, V lost 2 bases, and 12 bases had no gene match. CDR3 nucleotides: TGTGCCAGCAGCTTTGGTCAGGGGGTTAGTGTGGCTTTCTTT. This sequence encodes CASSFGQGVSVAFF.

The chain carries TRBV2 and TRBJ2-2; D remains unclear. This CDR3 is built from 15 residues. The ends were cut back, 4 bases at V and 6 bases at J, with 15 bases in the middle. In germline, CDR1 is SNHLY, CDR2 FYNNEI. The chain's CDR3 is CASSAQVISSGELFF. CDR3 DNA sequence: TGTGCCAGCAGTGCTCAGGTTATCAGTTCCGGGGAGCTGTTTTTT.

The chain recombines TRBV29-1 with TRBJ2-5, with TRBD2 identical over 8 bases. CDR3 size: 14 residues. Trimming took 1 base from V and 4 from J; bases not matched to a gene: 5. CDR1 and CDR2 (germline): SQVTM, ANQGSEA. The DNA of the CDR3 is TGCAGCGTTGAAGGTGTAGCGGGAATAGAGACCCAGTACTTC. Protein sequence: CSVEGVAGIETQYF.

The chain has TRBV7-2 and TRBJ1-3; D is ambiguous. The CDR3 is 13 amino acids. Germline CDR1 SGHTA, CDR2 FQGNSA. Trimming pared 5 bases from V and 8 bases from J, leaving 13 bases between. CDR3 in amino acids: CASSPLRGYTIYF. The CDR3 DNA reads TGTGCCAGCAGCCCCTTGCGGGGTTACACCATATATTTT.

This clone was observed a few times. The rearrangement uses TRBV9 and TRBJ2-1; tentative D call: TRBD1 (6 bases). The CDR3 contains 16 residues. Germline V gene sequence: CDR1 SGDLS, CDR2 YYNGEE. V dropped 2 bases and J dropped 0 bases, with 12 bases sitting between them. The CDR3 nucleotides read TGTGCCAGCAGCGTCCAGACAGGCCGCTCCTACAATGAGCAGTTCTTC. It codes for CASSVQTGRSYNEQFF.

The V call is TRBV7-9, the J call TRBJ2-3; D unclear. This CDR3 has 16 amino acids. Germline CDR1 SEHNR, CDR2 FQNEAQ (reference sequence). V was shortened by 5 bases and J by 0 bases, with 15 bases between the two germline ends. The CDR3 coding sequence is TGTGCCAGCAGCGCTGAGTGGGGATATAGCACAGATACGCAGTATTTT. This translates into CASSAEWGYSTDTQYF.

With respect to this clone: The sample carries other DNA sequences with the same CDR3. The chain is built from TRBV6-5 and TRBJ2-1; D remains ambiguous. Germline V gene data show CDR1 as MNHEY and CDR2 as SVGAGI. Between the trimmed V and J ends, which lost 0 bases and 10 bases, there was a span of 4 bases. The CDR3 consists of 11 residues. The CDR3 here is CASSYSNEQFF. CDR3 coding DNA: TGTGCCAGCAGTTACTCTAACGAGCAGTTCTTC.

V is TRBV2 and J is TRBJ1-1; possible D gene TRBD1, 5 bases. CDR3 length: 13 residues. Germline V CDR1 and CDR2: SNHLY, FYNNEI. V lost 5 bases and J lost 3, with 10 bases in between. CDR3 region: CASSPDSDTEAFF. CDR3 sequence (DNA): TGTGCCAGCAGTCCCGACAGCGACACTGAAGCTTTCTTT.

V is TRBV5-1 and J is TRBJ2-7; 7 nucleotides agree with TRBD2. The CDR3 is 14 residues long. The V gene's germline CDR1 is SGHRS and CDR2 YFSETQ. V lost 3 bases and J lost 3; bases outside the gene matches: 6. CDR3 in amino acids: CASSSGGIYYEQYF. CDR3 bases: TGCGCCAGCAGCTCCGGGGGGATTTACTACGAGCAGTACTTC.

The J gene is TRBJ2-7, the V gene TRBV28; a weak D match, TRBD2 (5 bases). This CDR3 contains 13 residues. Per germline, CDR1 MDHEN and CDR2 SYDVKM. Trimming cost V 9 bases and J 4 bases, with 16 bases left between them. The CDR3 DNA reads TGTGCCAGTGGGCGGGTGAGTAAGTACGAGCAGTACTTC. This gives the protein CASGRVSKYEQYF. Full variable domain (outside the CDR3, taken from reference TRBV28 and TRBJ2-7): DVKVTQSSRYLVKRTGEKVFLECVQDMDHENMFWYRQDPGLGLRLIYFSYDVKMKEKGDIPEGYSVSREKKERFSLILESASTNQTSMYLCASGRVSKYEQYFGPGTRLTVT.

The genes are TRBV6-1 and TRBJ1-3; D is unclear. The CDR3 sequence is 14 residues long. Germline loops: CDR1 MNHNS, CDR2 SASEGT. With 11 bases removed from V and 0 bases from J, the gap between germline ends came to 14 bases. The CDR3 nucleotides read TGTGCCGGCGGTTCAGGATTCTCTGGAAACACCATATATTTT. It encodes CAGGSGFSGNTIYF.

This sequence joins TRBV4-2 and TRBJ1-4, with TRBD1 as a possible D gene (6 bases). Germline loops: CDR1 LGHNA, CDR2 YNFKEQ. CDR3 length: 17 residues. Trimming took off 2 bases at V and 8 bases at J, with 21 bases between the two ends. CDR3 region: CASSQPRQVCRVEKLFF. Written as DNA, the CDR3 is TGTGCCAGCAGCCAACCTAGACAGGTATGTAGGGTAGAAAAACTGTTTTTT.

This clone was picked up one time. The chain is built from TRBV5-6 and TRBJ2-1; 12 nucleotides match TRBD1. Germline V gene data show CDR1 as SGHDT and CDR2 as YYEEEE. The J segment lost 7 bases and the V segment lost 7 bases, leaving 9 bases of the junction unmatched. This CDR3 has 15 amino acids. This chain's CDR3 is CASQYTGQGANEQFF. CDR3 DNA sequence: TGTGCCAGCCAATACACGGGACAGGGGGCGAATGAGCAGTTCTTC. Supplemented by reference TRBV5-6 and TRBJ2-1, the full variable domain reads DAGVTQSPTHLIKTRGQQVTLRCSPKSGHDTVSWYQQALGQGPQFIFQYYEEEERQRGNFPDRFSGHQFPNYSSELNVNALLLGDSALYLCASQYTGQGANEQFFGPGTRLTVL.

The CDR3 reads CASSYQGAGDTQYF. CDR3 coding DNA: TGTGCCAGCAGTTACCAGGGGGCCGGAGATACGCAGTATTTT. V is TRBV6-5 and J is TRBJ2-3; TRBD1 agrees at 8 bases. The CDR3 has 14 residues. V was clipped by 2 bases and J by 5 bases; unmatched bases: 3. Germline loops: CDR1 MNHEY, CDR2 SVGAGI.

This chain links TRBV25-1 with TRBJ1-1; a possible D gene is TRBD1 (5 bases). Trimming cost V 0 bases and J 5 bases, with 10 bases left between them. The germline V gene has CDR1 MGHDK and CDR2 SYGVNS. The CDR3 spans 14 residues. The CDR3 here is CASSEYSGRTEAFF. CDR3 DNA: TGTGCCAGCAGTGAATATTCGGGGCGAACTGAAGCTTTCTTT.

This clone was found many times. The chain uses TRBV7-2 and TRBJ1-2; D gene ambiguous. CDR1 SGHTA and CDR2 FQGNSA come from the germline V gene. V was cut by 1 base and J by 0 bases, with 12 bases left in between. The CDR3 length is 16 residues. The CDR3, as DNA: TGTGCCAGCAGCTTAGTGGGGAGTGGACCTAACTATGGCTACACCTTC. It specifies CASSLVGSGPNYGYTF.

The rearrangement joins TRBV4-1 to TRBJ2-2; possible D gene TRBD2, 5 bases. Germline V CDR1 and CDR2: MGHRA, YSYEKL. This CDR3 is 12 amino acids long. V lost 4 bases and J 7 bases, leaving 7 bases between the germline ends. The CDR3 sequence: CASSPRDGELFF. The DNA for the CDR3 is TGCGCCAGCAGCCCGAGGGACGGGGAGCTGTTTTTT.

J is TRBJ1-2 and V is TRBV21-1. TRBV21-1 is classified as a pseudogene. The CDR3 consists of 17 residues. The CDR3 coding sequence is TGTGCCAGCAGCACCCGTCCAGGTTGGGGGTTGCACCATGGCTACACCTTC. Protein product: CASSTRPGWGLHHGYTF.

This clone has more than one count but fewer than ten. This chain connects TRBV18 to TRBJ2-7, with 11 positions matching TRBD2. The germline V gene encodes CDR1 KGHSH and CDR2 LQKENI. This CDR3 has 14 amino acids. The V gene end was trimmed by 8 bases and the J gene end by 3 bases; junction bases not matched to a gene: 6. The CDR3 loop reads CASNSGTSGYEQYF. In DNA, the CDR3 is TGTGCCAGCAATTCCGGGACTAGCGGCTACGAGCAGTACTTC.

About this clone: The same CDR3 arises from other DNA sequences in this sample as well. This sequence joins TRBV28 and TRBJ2-3; 11 bases are shared with TRBD2. The CDR3 is 16 amino acids. Per germline, CDR1 MDHEN and CDR2 SYDVKM. With 5 bases clipped from V and 6 bases from J, the junction kept 10 bases outside the gene matches. CDR3 nucleotide sequence: TGTGCCAGCAGTCGCCCGCTAGCGGGAGGTTTGGATACGCAGTATTTT. Encoded protein: CASSRPLAGGLDTQYF.

The J gene is TRBJ2-5, the V gene TRBV4-1; 12 bases map to TRBD2. Trimming took 4 bases from V and 5 from J; bases not matched to a gene: 14. The CDR3 is 18 amino acids. CDR1 and CDR2 (germline): MGHRA, YSYEKL. This CDR3 is CASSRRLAGEVGGETQYF. The CDR3 nucleotides read TGCGCCAGCAGCCGCCGACTAGCGGGAGAGGTCGGAGGGGAGACCCAGTACTTC.